This T cell receptor beta chain was documented in a study of blood T cell repertoires in COVID-19. Turning to the study itself: Sources were T cells, B-cell-depleted T cells, or PBMCs; the material itself was cDNA or gDNA.

Germline lookup yields CDR1 MNHEY and CDR2 SMNVEV (reference sequence). The CDR3 loop spans 15 amino acids. Losses at the gene ends were 7 bases for V and 7 bases for J; bases not matched to a gene: 15. The method was immunoSEQ multiplex PCR; TCRdb's version includes in-frame clones alone and lacks a portion of them. The profile shows approximately 240,000 clones, approximately 86% of them singletons. This clone appeared once. This TCR came from a woman older than 75 with active or convalescent COVID-19. Source material: peripheral blood. The chain links TRBV27 to TRBJ2-7; 8 bases are a match to TRBD2. CDR3 loop: CASIPPAGEVWEQYF. Here the CDR3 DNA reads TGTGCCAGCATTCCGCCAGCGGGAGAGGTTTGGGAGCAGTACTTC.